The next 8 T cell receptor beta chains were all read from a single sample in a study of CD8 T cells in Susac syndrome. Random-hexamer reverse transcription was applied to about 0.45 to 1 ug RNA. TCRdb itself ran the immunoSEQ multiplex PCR reads through MiXCR, one entry per CDR3 protein. The data hold around 160,000 distinct CDR3 sequences, with approximately 94% observed a single time. Sequenced sample: CD4+ T cells from PBMCs. Receptor source: a human donor with multiple sclerosis.

The genes are TRBV19 and TRBJ1-1; possible D gene TRBD1, 5 bases. V was clipped by 5 bases and J by 6 bases, with 19 bases between them. This CDR3 has 15 residues. The germline gives CDR1 LNHDA, CDR2 SQIVND (reference sequence). The CDR3 reads CASSLLRGGSAEAFF. CDR3 coding DNA: TGTGCCAGTAGTCTCCTCCGCGGGGGATCAGCTGAAGCTTTCTTT.

The rearrangement links TRBV4-3 to TRBJ2-7; no definite D call. Trimming pared 6 bases from V and 5 bases from J, leaving 14 bases between. This CDR3 comprises 13 residues. CDR1 and CDR2 (germline): LGHNA, YSLEER. In DNA form, the CDR3 reads TGCGCCAGCAGTCCCACCATCGTAGACGAGCAGTACTTC. It specifies CASSPTIVDEQYF.

The J gene is TRBJ2-5, the V gene TRBV30; 9 bases are shared with TRBD2. The CDR3 totals 15 residues. The J segment lost 2 bases and the V segment lost 2 bases, leaving 6 bases of the junction unmatched. Germline assignment: CDR1 GTSNPN and CDR2 SVGIG (reference sequence). CDR3 nucleotides: TGTGCCTGGAGTTCAGTAGGACTAGCGCAAGAGACCCAGTACTTC. This sequence encodes CAWSSVGLAQETQYF.

This clonotype was counted between two and nine times. V gene TRBV9 combines with J gene TRBJ2-3, with TRBD1 identical over 7 bases. This CDR3 spans 14 amino acids. V was pared by 5 bases and J by 1 base, with 4 bases of the junction left unmatched. Germline V gene lookup returns CDR1 SGDLS and CDR2 YYNGEE. The CDR3 is CASSLTGGTDTQYF. The DNA for the CDR3 is TGTGCCAGCAGTCTCACAGGGGGCACAGATACGCAGTATTTT.

The CDR3 coding sequence is TGTGCCAGCTCACCAGACCTCCTGAACACTGAAGCTTTCTTT. Its protein is CASSPDLLNTEAFF. The chain couples TRBV18 to TRBJ1-1; D unclear. There are 14 residues in the CDR3. Germline lookup yields CDR1 KGHSH and CDR2 LQKENI. Trimming shortened V by 2 bases and J by 0 bases, and 7 bases separated the two germline ends.

V and J are TRBV4-3 and TRBJ1-1; D possibly corresponds to TRBD1 (5 bases). This CDR3 contains 14 residues. The V end was cut by 2 bases, the J end by 1 base, with 8 bases between. CDR1 and CDR2 (germline): LGHNA, YSLEER. CDR3 loop: CASSQTDRNTEAFF. CDR3 DNA sequence: TGCGCCAGCAGCCAAACCGACAGGAACACTGAAGCTTTCTTT.

The V call is TRBV6-1, the J call TRBJ1-2; unclear D gene. The V gene's germline CDR1 is MNHNS and CDR2 SASEGT. V was shortened by 1 base and J by 8 bases, with 11 bases between the two germline ends. CDR3 size: 13 residues. CDR3 nucleotide sequence: TGTGCCAGCAGTGAAGTCGGGGTCGGCGGCTACACCTTC. It encodes CASSEVGVGGYTF.

This chain uses TRBV5-6 with TRBJ2-2; D might be TRBD1 (5 bases). This CDR3 comprises 16 residues. Germline V lookup: CDR1 SGHDT, CDR2 YYEEEE. Trimming cost V 2 bases and J 0 bases, with 11 bases left between them. For the CDR3, the DNA is TGTGCCAGCAGCTTTTTCGACAGAACGAACACCGGGGAGCTGTTTTTT. Protein sequence: CASSFFDRTNTGELFF.